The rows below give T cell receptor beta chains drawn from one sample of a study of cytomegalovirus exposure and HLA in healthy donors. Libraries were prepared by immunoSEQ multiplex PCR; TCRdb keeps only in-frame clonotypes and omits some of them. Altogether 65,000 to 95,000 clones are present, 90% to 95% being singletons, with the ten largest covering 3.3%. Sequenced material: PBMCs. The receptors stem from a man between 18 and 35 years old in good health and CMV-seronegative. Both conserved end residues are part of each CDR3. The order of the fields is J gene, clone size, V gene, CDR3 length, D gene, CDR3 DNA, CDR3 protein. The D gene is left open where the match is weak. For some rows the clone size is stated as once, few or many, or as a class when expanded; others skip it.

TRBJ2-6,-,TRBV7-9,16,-,TGTGCCAGCAGCCCGCAAAGCGGCTCTGGGGCCAACGTCCTGACTTTC,CASSPQSGSGANVLTF
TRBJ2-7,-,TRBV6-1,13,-,TGTGCCAGCAGTGAAGGCAGGGCGATCGAGCAGTACTTC,CASSEGRAIEQYF
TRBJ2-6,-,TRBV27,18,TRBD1,TGTGCCAGCAGTTTATTTGGGGACAGGGTGACTGGGGCCAACGTCCTGACTTTC,CASSLFGDRVTGANVLTF
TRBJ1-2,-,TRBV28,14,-,TGTGCCAGCAGCCTAAGGACATCCTCGTATGGCTACACCTTC,CASSLRTSSYGYTF
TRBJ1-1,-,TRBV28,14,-,TGTGCCAGCAGTCCGGGAGTCACCGTGAACGAAGCTTTCTTT,CASSPGVTVNEAFF
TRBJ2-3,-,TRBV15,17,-,TGTGCCACCAGCAGATTCCTAGGAACTGCTAGCACAGATACGCAGTATTTT,CATSRFLGTASTDTQYF
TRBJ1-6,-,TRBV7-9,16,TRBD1,TGTGCCAGCAGTCTCGGGACAGCAATCTATAATTCACCCCTCCACTTT,CASSLGTAIYNSPLHF
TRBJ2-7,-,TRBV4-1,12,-,TGCGCCAGCAGCCACGACAGTCACGAGCAGTACTTC,CASSHDSHEQYF
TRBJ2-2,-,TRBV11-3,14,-,TGTGCCAGCAACCAGGGGGGAAACACCGGGGAGCTGTTTTTT,CASNQGGNTGELFF
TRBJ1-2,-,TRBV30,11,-,TGTGCCCTCAGGGTTCGCTATGGCTACACCTTC,CALRVRYGYTF
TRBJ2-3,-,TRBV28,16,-,TGTGCCAGCAGTTCCCAAGGGGTATCTTGGGCGGATACGCAGTATTTT,CASSSQGVSWADTQYF
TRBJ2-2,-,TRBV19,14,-,TGTGCCAGTAGCAACCAGGGTAGGGCCGGGGAGCTGTTTTTT,CASSNQGRAGELFF
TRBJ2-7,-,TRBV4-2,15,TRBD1,TGTGCCAGCAGCTTCGGGACAGGCCCGTCCTACGAGCAGTACTTC,CASSFGTGPSYEQYF
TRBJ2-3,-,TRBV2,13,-,TGTGCCAGCCGGGGGATTAGCACAGATACGCAGTATTTT,CASRGISTDTQYF
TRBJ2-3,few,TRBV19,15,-,TGTGCCAGTGGAACCGCAGGGTCCGGCAGGAATACGCAGTATTTT,CASGTAGSGRNTQYF
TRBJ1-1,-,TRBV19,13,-,TGTGCCAGTATCCCGCCAGAGAACACTGAAGCTTTCTTT,CASIPPENTEAFF
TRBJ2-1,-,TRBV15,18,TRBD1,TGTGCCACCAGCAGAGATCCGCCGACAGGGGCCTATTACAATGAGCAGTTCTTC,CATSRDPPTGAYYNEQFF
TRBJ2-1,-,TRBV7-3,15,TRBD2,TGTGCCAGCAGCCTATCTAGCGGGGCTGGGAATGAGCAGTTCTTC,CASSLSSGAGNEQFF
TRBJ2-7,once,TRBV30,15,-,TGTGCCTCAGACCAAACAGGGTCTGCCATCTACGAGCAGTACTTC,CASDQTGSAIYEQYF
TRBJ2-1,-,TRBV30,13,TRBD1,TGTGCCTGGACCGGGACAGGGTTCAATGAGCAGTTCTTC,CAWTGTGFNEQFF
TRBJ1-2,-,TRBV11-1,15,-,TGTGCCAGCAGCTTAGCGGGGGCAGACTCTGAAGGCTACACCTTC,CASSLAGADSEGYTF
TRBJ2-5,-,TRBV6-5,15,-,TGTGCCAGCAGTTACAGGGGCCCCAACTTTGAGACCCAGTACTTC,CASSYRGPNFETQYF
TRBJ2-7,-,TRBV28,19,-,TGTGCCAGCAGTTTCGTCTTCCATTTGTCAGACAGCCTCTCCTACGAGCAGTACTTC,CASSFVFHLSDSLSYEQYF
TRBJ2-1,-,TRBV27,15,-,TGTGCCAGCAGTTTATCCACTAGCCCTAGCAATGAGCAGTTCTTC,CASSLSTSPSNEQFF
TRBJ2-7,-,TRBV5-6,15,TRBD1,TGTGCCAGCAGCTTGGGGTCAGGGGGTTTCCACGAGCAGTACTTC,CASSLGSGGFHEQYF
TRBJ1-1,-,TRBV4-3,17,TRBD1,TGCGCCAGCAGCCCCTCCCCGGGACAGGGAGGGGACACTGAAGCTTTCTTT,CASSPSPGQGGDTEAFF
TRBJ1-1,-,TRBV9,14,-,TGTGCCAGCAGCGTAGGACAGGTGAACACTGAAGCTTTCTTT,CASSVGQVNTEAFF
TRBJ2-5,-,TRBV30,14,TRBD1,TGTGCGTGGACCGACAGGGGACCCGCGGAGACCCAGTACTTC,CAWTDRGPAETQYF
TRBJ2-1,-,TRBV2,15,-,TGTGCCAGCAGTTTCAACGGGGGCTCCTACAATGAGCAGTTCTTC,CASSFNGGSYNEQFF
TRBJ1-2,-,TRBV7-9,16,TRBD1,TGTGCCAGCAGCTCCGGGTTAGACAGGGGGCGAAATGGCTACACCTTC,CASSSGLDRGRNGYTF
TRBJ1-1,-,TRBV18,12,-,TGTGCCAGCGCGCCGAGGGGCGGGGGAGCTTTCTTT,CASAPRGGGAFF
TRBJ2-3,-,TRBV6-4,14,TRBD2,TGTGCCAGCAGTGCGGGGGGGCACACAGATACGCAGTATTTT,CASSAGGHTDTQYF
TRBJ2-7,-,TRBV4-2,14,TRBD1,TGTGCCAGCAGCCAGGCGGGACAGGGGGTCGAGCAGTACTTC,CASSQAGQGVEQYF
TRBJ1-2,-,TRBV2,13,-,TGTGCCAGCACCCGACAGGCCAACTATGGCTACACCTTC,CASTRQANYGYTF
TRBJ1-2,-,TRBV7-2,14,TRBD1,TGTGCCACCTCGGGACAGGGAGCCGGGTATGGCTACACCTTC,CATSGQGAGYGYTF
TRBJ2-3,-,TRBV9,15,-,TGTGCCAGCAGCGTAGCCGGGGTCAGATCAGATACGCAGTATTTT,CASSVAGVRSDTQYF
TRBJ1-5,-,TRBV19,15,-,TGTGCCAGTAGTATTAAAGGGGGTGGCCCTCAGCCCCAGCATTTT,CASSIKGGGPQPQHF
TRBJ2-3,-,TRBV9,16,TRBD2,TGTGCCAGCAGCGTAGACGGGGGGACTAACACAGATACGCAGTATTTT,CASSVDGGTNTDTQYF
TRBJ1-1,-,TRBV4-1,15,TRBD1,TGCGCCAGCAGCCGTGGGGGACAGGGGGGAACTGAAGCTTTCTTT,CASSRGGQGGTEAFF
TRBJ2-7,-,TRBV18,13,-,TGTGCCAGCTCACCTCAGGGTAACTACGAGCAGTACTTC,CASSPQGNYEQYF
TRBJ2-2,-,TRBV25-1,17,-,TGTGCCAGCAGTGAAGGTGAGAGGACAGTGAACACCGGGGAGCTGTTTTTT,CASSEGERTVNTGELFF
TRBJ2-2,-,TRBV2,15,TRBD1,TGTGCCAGCAGACAGGGGTTGGGGAACACCGGGGAGCTGTTTTTT,CASRQGLGNTGELFF
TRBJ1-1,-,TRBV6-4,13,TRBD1,TGTGCCAGCTCTCGAGACAGGGGAGATGAAGCTTTCTTT,CASSRDRGDEAFF
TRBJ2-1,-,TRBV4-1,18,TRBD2,TGCGCCAGCAGCCAAGAATGGGAAGCGGGGCTCGAAACCGCTGAGCAGTTCTTC,CASSQEWEAGLETAEQFF
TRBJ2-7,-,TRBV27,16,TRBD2,TGTGCCAGCAGTTCCGGGACTAGCGGACTCTCCTACGAGCAGTACTTC,CASSSGTSGLSYEQYF
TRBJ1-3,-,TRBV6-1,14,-,TGTGCCAGCAGACATACAGGGCCTGGAAACACCATATATTTT,CASRHTGPGNTIYF
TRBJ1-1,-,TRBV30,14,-,TGTGCCTGGGTTCCGGACGGGGTTCACACTGAAGCTTTCTTT,CAWVPDGVHTEAFF
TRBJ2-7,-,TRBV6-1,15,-,TGTGCCAGCAGTCCGTCCTCAACAGGGAACTACGAGCAGTACTTC,CASSPSSTGNYEQYF
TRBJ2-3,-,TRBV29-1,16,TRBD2,TGCAGCGTTGAAGGGGTTTCTAGCGGGGAGACAGATACGCAGTATTTT,CSVEGVSSGETDTQYF
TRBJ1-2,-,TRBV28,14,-,TGTGCCAGCAGCCTCACAGGGCGCCAAAGTGGCTACACCTTC,CASSLTGRQSGYTF
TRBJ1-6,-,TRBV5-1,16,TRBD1,TGCGCCAGCAGCTGGGGTTCAGGGGACAGGAATTCACCCCTCCACTTT,CASSWGSGDRNSPLHF
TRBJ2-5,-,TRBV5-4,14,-,TGTGCCAGCAGCGGGGGGGCGTCCCAAGAGACCCAGTACTTC,CASSGGASQETQYF
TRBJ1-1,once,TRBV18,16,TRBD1,TGTGCCAGCTCACCAGTAAGGGACAGGGGTAGCACTGAAGCTTTCTTT,CASSPVRDRGSTEAFF
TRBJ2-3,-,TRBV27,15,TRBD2,TGTGCCAGCAGGAGCCCGACTAGCTCAAGGGATACGCAGTATTTT,CASRSPTSSRDTQYF
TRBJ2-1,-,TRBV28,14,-,TGTGCCAGCAGTTTACAGGGGCCCTACAATGAGCAGTTCTTC,CASSLQGPYNEQFF
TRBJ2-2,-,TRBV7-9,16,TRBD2,TGTGCCAGCAGCTTAGCGCCCCTAGCGGGGACCGGGGAGCTGTTTTTT,CASSLAPLAGTGELFF
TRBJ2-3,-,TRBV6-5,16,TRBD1,TGTGCCAGCAGTTCCTTGGACAGGGTGATAACAGATACGCAGTATTTT,CASSSLDRVITDTQYF
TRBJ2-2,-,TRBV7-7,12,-,TGTGCTAGCAGCTCCGGCGGGAGGGAGCTGTTTTTT,CASSSGGRELFF
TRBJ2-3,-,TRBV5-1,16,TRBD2,TGCGCCAGCAGCTATAGCGGGGCCCCTGGGGTGGATACGCAGTATTTT,CASSYSGAPGVDTQYF